This T cell receptor beta chain was documented in a study of CD8 T cells in ankylosing spondylitis. Germline V gene sequence: CDR1 GTSNPN, CDR2 SVGIG (reference sequence). Trimming at V came to 1 base and at J to 3 bases, leaving 14 bases not matched to a gene. This CDR3 has 19 amino acids. This clonotype has more than one count but fewer than ten. No antigen is known for it. Study-wide results and limits: In reactive arthritis synovial fluid and blood, some motif variants had been reported before. Seemingly characteristic of ankylosing spondylitis blood was a TCR beta motif consisting of about 8 highly homologous variants. Disease-linked clones reportedly concentrated significantly in matched ankylosing spondylitis synovial fluid.

One entry per CDR3 protein results from TCRdb running MiXCR on the 5' RACE reads. This sample has roughly 300,000 distinct CDR3 sequences; roughly 8% occur once, and the top ten carry approximately 14%. The source of this sequence is a male donor with ankylosing spondylitis. Input material: blood, either unsorted or a sorted T cell fraction (not recorded which). This chain uses TRBV30 with TRBJ2-3, with 12 positions matching TRBD2. CDR3: CAWSAVLLAGGHGTDTQYF. The CDR3 DNA follows: TGTGCCTGGAGTGCTGTCCTACTAGCGGGAGGCCACGGTACAGATACGCAGTATTTT. Filled out from reference TRBV30 and TRBJ2-3, the complete variable domain reads SQTIHQWPATLVQPVGSPLSLECTVEGTSNPNLYWYRQAAGRGLQLLFYSVGIGQISSEVPQNLSASRPQDRQFILSSKKLLLSDSGFYLCAWSAVLLAGGHGTDTQYFGPGTRLTVL.